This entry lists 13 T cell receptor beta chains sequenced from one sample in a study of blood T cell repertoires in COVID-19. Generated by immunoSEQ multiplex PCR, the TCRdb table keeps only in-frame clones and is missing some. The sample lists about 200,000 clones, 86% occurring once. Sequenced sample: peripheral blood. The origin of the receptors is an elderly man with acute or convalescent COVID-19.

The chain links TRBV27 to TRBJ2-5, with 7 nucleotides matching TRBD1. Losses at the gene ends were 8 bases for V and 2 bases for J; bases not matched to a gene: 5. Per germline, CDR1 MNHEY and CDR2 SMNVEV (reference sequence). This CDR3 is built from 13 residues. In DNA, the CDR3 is TGTGCCAGCGGCCGGGACAGTCAAGAGACCCAGTACTTC. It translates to CASGRDSQETQYF.

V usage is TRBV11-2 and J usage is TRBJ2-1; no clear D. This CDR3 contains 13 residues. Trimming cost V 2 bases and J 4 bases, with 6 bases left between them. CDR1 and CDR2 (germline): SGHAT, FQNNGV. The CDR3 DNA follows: TGTGCCAGCAGCTTATCTCGGTACAATGAGCAGTTCTTC. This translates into CASSLSRYNEQFF.

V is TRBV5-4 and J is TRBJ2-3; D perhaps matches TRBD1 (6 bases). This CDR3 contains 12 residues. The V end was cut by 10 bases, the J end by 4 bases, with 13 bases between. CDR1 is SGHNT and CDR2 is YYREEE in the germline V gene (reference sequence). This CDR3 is CAVQGGADTQYF. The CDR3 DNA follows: TGTGCCGTACAGGGCGGAGCAGATACGCAGTATTTT.

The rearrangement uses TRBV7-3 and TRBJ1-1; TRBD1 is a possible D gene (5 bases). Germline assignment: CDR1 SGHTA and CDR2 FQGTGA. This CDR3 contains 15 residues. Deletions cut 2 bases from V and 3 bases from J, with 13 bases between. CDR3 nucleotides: TGTGCCAGCAGCTTAGGGGCACCCGAGCACACTGAAGCTTTCTTT. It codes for CASSLGAPEHTEAFF.

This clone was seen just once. DNA for the CDR3: TGTGCCAGCAGCCCCAGCGGACTACTAGCCAAAAACATTCAGTACTTC. It yields the protein CASSPSGLLAKNIQYF. The V and J genes are TRBV7-2 and TRBJ2-4; tentative D call: TRBD2 (6 bases). The germline V and J ends were trimmed by 5 bases and 0 bases, with 14 bases remaining between them. Looked up from germline, CDR1 is SGHTA and CDR2 is FQGNSA. The CDR3 has 16 amino acids.

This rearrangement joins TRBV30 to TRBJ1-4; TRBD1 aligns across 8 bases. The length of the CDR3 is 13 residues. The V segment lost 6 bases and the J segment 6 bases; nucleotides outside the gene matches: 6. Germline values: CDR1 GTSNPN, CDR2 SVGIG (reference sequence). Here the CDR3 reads CACPNRGDEKLFF. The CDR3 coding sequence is TGTGCCTGCCCGAACAGGGGGGATGAAAAACTGTTTTTT. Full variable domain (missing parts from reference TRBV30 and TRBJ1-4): SQTIHQWPATLVQPVGSPLSLECTVEGTSNPNLYWYRQAAGRGLQLLFYSVGIGQISSEVPQNLSASRPQDRQFILSSKKLLLSDSGFYLCACPNRGDEKLFFGSGTQLSVL.

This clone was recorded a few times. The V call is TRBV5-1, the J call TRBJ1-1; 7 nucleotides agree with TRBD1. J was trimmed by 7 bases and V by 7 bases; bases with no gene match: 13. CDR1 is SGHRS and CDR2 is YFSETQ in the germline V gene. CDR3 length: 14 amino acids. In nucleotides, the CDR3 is TGCGCCAGCGAGCGGGTAGGGGGCGGGGATGAAGCTTTCTTT. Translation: CASERVGGGDEAFF.

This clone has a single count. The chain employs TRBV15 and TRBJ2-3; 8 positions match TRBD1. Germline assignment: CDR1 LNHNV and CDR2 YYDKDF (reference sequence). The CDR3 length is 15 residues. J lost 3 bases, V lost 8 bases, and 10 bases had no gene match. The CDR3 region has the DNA TGTGCCACCGAGGACAGGGTTTGGGGAACAGATACGCAGTATTTT. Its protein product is CATEDRVWGTDTQYF.

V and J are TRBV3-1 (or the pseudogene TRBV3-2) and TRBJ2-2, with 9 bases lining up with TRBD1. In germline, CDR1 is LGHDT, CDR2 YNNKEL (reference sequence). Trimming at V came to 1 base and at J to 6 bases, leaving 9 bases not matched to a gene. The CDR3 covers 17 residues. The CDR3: CASSQAGTGPFAGELFF. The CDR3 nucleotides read TGTGCCAGCAGCCAAGCCGGGACAGGGCCGTTCGCCGGGGAGCTGTTTTTT.

This chain's CDR3 is CASSSGGTSGNTIYF. In DNA, the CDR3 is TGTGCCAGCAGTTCGGGAGGCACCTCTGGAAACACCATATATTTT. The chain links TRBV6-5 to TRBJ1-3; D not certain. Trimming removed 4 bases at V and 0 bases at J, with 10 bases between. CDR3 size: 15 residues. Germline V gene sequence: CDR1 MNHEY, CDR2 SVGAGI.

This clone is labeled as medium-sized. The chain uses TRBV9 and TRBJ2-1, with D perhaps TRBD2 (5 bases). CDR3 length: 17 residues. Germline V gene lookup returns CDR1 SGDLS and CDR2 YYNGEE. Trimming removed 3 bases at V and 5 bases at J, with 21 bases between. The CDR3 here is CASSAPRFGARDNEQFF. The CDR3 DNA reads TGTGCCAGCAGCGCTCCTAGATTCGGAGCGAGGGACAATGAGCAGTTCTTC.

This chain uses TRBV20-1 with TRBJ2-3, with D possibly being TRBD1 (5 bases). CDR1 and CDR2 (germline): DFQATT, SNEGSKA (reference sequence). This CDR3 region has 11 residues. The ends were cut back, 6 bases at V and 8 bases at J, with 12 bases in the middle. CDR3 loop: CSAPGHRTQYF. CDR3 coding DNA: TGCAGTGCCCCCGGACATCGTACGCAGTATTTT.

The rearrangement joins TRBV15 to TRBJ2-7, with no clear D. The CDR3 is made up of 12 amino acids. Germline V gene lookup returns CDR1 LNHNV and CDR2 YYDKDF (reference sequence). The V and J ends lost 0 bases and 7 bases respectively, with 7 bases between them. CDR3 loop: CATSRDLREQYF. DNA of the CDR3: TGTGCCACCAGCAGAGATCTGAGGGAGCAGTACTTC.